The subject of this entry is one TCR beta chain. Its cognate antigen is unknown. This entry belongs to a study of PD-1 blockade in mismatch repair-deficient tumors. The CDR3 is 13 amino acids. Looked up from germline, CDR1 is LNHDA and CDR2 is SQIVND (reference sequence). V lost 10 bases, J lost 4 bases, and 17 bases lay in between. TCRdb keeps only in-frame clones here, not all; method: immunoSEQ multiplex PCR. Of about 22,000 clones in the sample, roughly four fifths are singletons; the top ten hold about 15%. The study, taken as a whole, reports: Tumor-resident clones, often undetectable pretreatment in blood, expanded then contracted after pembrolizumab.

The receptor's source is an adult with mismatch repair-deficient cancer. The J gene is TRBJ2-7, the V gene TRBV19, with TRBD1 as a possible D gene (6 bases). Sequenced material: peripheral blood, taken 2 weeks after starting pembrolizumab. The CDR3 here is CATGTPPFYEQYF. CDR3 bases: TGTGCCACGGGGACACCGCCATTTTACGAGCAGTACTTC.